This TCR beta chain appears in the sequencing data of a study of patients and donors after allogeneic stem cell transplantation. Germline-derived CDR1 and CDR2 are MNHEY and SVGAGI. This CDR3 spans 15 amino acids. J lost 5 bases, V lost 0 bases, and 2 bases had no gene match. One entry per CDR3 protein, called by TCRdb with MiXCR from the RT-PCR reads. The sample gives hundreds of thousands of distinct CDR3 sequences, 16% of which show up once; roughly 7% is in the top ten. The sequence came from a human donor who was either an allogeneic HSCT recipient or a stem cell or donor lymphocyte infusion donor (not recorded which). It is not recorded whose cells these are; they may come from a transplant donor. Specimen: blood, either unsorted or a sorted T cell fraction (not recorded which). The chain is built from TRBV6-5 and TRBJ2-3; TRBD1 aligns across 10 bases. The CDR3 DNA reads as TGTGCCAGCAGTTACTCGACAGGGGGCCTAGATACGCAGTATTTT. Translation gives CASSYSTGGLDTQYF.